The T cell receptor beta chain under discussion was sequenced for a study of shared clonotypes between healthy human individuals. This CDR3 contains 16 residues. Trimming cost V 3 bases and J 0 bases, with 12 bases left between them. Per germline, CDR1 MGHRA and CDR2 YSYEKL. The authors split each subset's genomic DNA evenly across several immunoSEQ plates. Produced via immunoSEQ multiplex PCR; TCRdb's table is partial and in-frame only. The table lists roughly 2,500,000 clones, roughly 93% of them singletons. Study observations and caveats: Generation of non-shared clonotypes was less probable than generation of clonotypes shared by all four donors. When naive CD4 clonotypes were compared across a few donors, around 5% were shared.

Splitting of CD4+ cells produced CD45RA+ naive and CD45RA-negative memory subsets. A note on this clone: Its antigen is not identified.

The material sequenced was naive CD4+ T cells from PBMCs. Specified subset: CD45RA+ positively selected. This TCR was recovered from a man aged 18 to 30 in good health. Some clones in this sample may be carry-over from other donors' samples. This chain links TRBV4-1 with TRBJ2-1; D ambiguous. The CDR3: CASSQPLRSSYNEQFF. CDR3 sequence (DNA): TGCGCCAGCAGCCAGCCTCTCAGGAGCTCCTACAATGAGCAGTTCTTC.